This is a list of T cell receptor beta chains from one sample in a study of OX40 agonist ivuxolimab in advanced cancers. Produced via immunoSEQ multiplex PCR; TCRdb's table is partial and in-frame only. The repertoire holds 15,000 to 20,000 clones, with around four fifths as singletons. Material: CD4+ or CD8+ T cells sorted from blood, obtained in a trial of the OX40 agonist ivuxolimab. Every receptor here comes from an adult with an advanced solid tumor such as melanoma, head and neck, liver or kidney cancer. CDR3s include the opening cysteine and the closing phenylalanine or tryptophan. Fields, in order: J gene, D gene, clone size, V gene, CDR3 DNA, CDR3 protein. D genes are given only for firm matches. Expanded clones get a size class; other rows say once, few or many, or leave the size out.

J: TRBJ2-1
D: TRBD2
size: .
V: TRBV29-1
DNA: TGCAGCGTTGAAGGACTAGCGGGCTACTACAATGAGCAGTTCTTC
CDR3: CSVEGLAGYYNEQFF

J: TRBJ2-4
D: .
size: .
V: TRBV7-2
DNA: TGTGCCAGCAGCCAAGGGGGGGGACCTATAGCCAAAAACATTCAGTACTTC
CDR3: CASSQGGGPIAKNIQYF

J: TRBJ2-5
D: .
size: .
V: TRBV6-5
DNA: TGTGCCAGCAGTCCGAACATGGGGGCCCAAGAGACCCAGTACTTC
CDR3: CASSPNMGAQETQYF

J: TRBJ2-1
D: TRBD2
size: few
V: TRBV30
DNA: TGTGCCTGGAGTAGCGGGAGGATAAATGAGCAGTTCTTC
CDR3: CAWSSGRINEQFF

J: TRBJ2-2
D: .
size: once
V: TRBV11-2
DNA: TGTGCCAGCACCCTTCAACTGACCAGGAACACCGGGGAGCTGTTTTTT
CDR3: CASTLQLTRNTGELFF

J: TRBJ2-5
D: TRBD2
size: .
V: TRBV6-5
DNA: TGTGCCAGCAGTTACGGGGAGGGAGAGACCCAGTACTTC
CDR3: CASSYGEGETQYF

J: TRBJ2-2
D: TRBD1
size: .
V: TRBV5-4
DNA: TGTGCCAGCAGCCGACTTATTCAGGGGGAGATCGGGGAGCTGTTTTTT
CDR3: CASSRLIQGEIGELFF

J: TRBJ2-7
D: TRBD2
size: large
V: TRBV28
DNA: TGTGCCAGCAGTCCCCGGGGTAGCGGGGATTCCTACGAGCAGTACTTC
CDR3: CASSPRGSGDSYEQYF

J: TRBJ2-1
D: TRBD2
size: .
V: TRBV27
DNA: TGTGCCAGCAGCCCTAGCGGTAGCTCCTACAATGAGCAGTTCTTC
CDR3: CASSPSGSSYNEQFF

J: TRBJ1-4
D: TRBD1
size: .
V: TRBV15
DNA: TGTGCCACCAGCTTGAAGGGGGACAGGGGTGAAAAACTGTTTTTT
CDR3: CATSLKGDRGEKLFF

J: TRBJ2-4
D: TRBD2
size: .
V: TRBV27
DNA: TGTGCCAGCAGTTCGCCCCCAGCGGGAAGGTCCAAAAACATTCAGTACTTC
CDR3: CASSSPPAGRSKNIQYF

J: TRBJ2-2
D: .
size: .
V: TRBV5-6
DNA: TGTGCCAGCAGCTTGGAGAACGCTGTATACACCGGGGAGCTGTTTTTT
CDR3: CASSLENAVYTGELFF

J: TRBJ2-7
D: TRBD1
size: .
V: TRBV10-1
DNA: TGCGCCAGCAGTGACGGGACAGGGGATGCCTACGAGCAGTACTTC
CDR3: CASSDGTGDAYEQYF

J: TRBJ1-3
D: .
size: few
V: TRBV7-9
DNA: TGTGCCAGCAGCAGATCGGAGGGAGACTCTGGAAACACCATATATTTT
CDR3: CASSRSEGDSGNTIYF

J: TRBJ2-7
D: .
size: .
V: TRBV28
DNA: TGTGCCAGCAGACGGGGACACGGCTGGGGGTACGAGCAGTACTTC
CDR3: CASRRGHGWGYEQYF

J: TRBJ1-1
D: .
size: few
V: TRBV6-1
DNA: TGTGCCAGCAGTGAAGCAGGGGGGGGAACCGCTTTCTTT
CDR3: CASSEAGGGTAFF

J: TRBJ2-5
D: .
size: .
V: TRBV2
DNA: TGTGCCAGCAGTGAATTGTCCGCGCAAGAGACCCAGTACTTC
CDR3: CASSELSAQETQYF

J: TRBJ2-7
D: .
size: .
V: TRBV5-8
DNA: TGTGCCAGCAACCGGGAGAGTACCTACGAGCAGTACTTC
CDR3: CASNRESTYEQYF

J: TRBJ2-7
D: TRBD2
size: .
V: TRBV19
DNA: TGTGCCAGTAGTATAACTAGCGGGTCTTCACAAGGGGAGCAGTACTTC
CDR3: CASSITSGSSQGEQYF

J: TRBJ2-1
D: TRBD2
size: .
V: TRBV19
DNA: TGTGCCAGTAGTATAGGGACTAGCGGAGCTTACAATGAGCAGTTCTTC
CDR3: CASSIGTSGAYNEQFF

J: TRBJ2-1
D: .
size: few
V: TRBV27
DNA: TGTGCCAGCAGACCTTGGACAGCCCACAATGAGCAGTTCTTC
CDR3: CASRPWTAHNEQFF

J: TRBJ2-1
D: TRBD2
size: .
V: TRBV19
DNA: TGTGCCAGTAGTACGGGACTAGCGGGCGCCCTATCCTACAATGAGCAGTTCTTC
CDR3: CASSTGLAGALSYNEQFF

J: TRBJ2-1
D: TRBD2
size: medium-sized
V: TRBV28
DNA: TGTGCCAGCAGTGCCACTAGCGGGAGCCACAATGAGCAGTTCTTC
CDR3: CASSATSGSHNEQFF

J: TRBJ2-1
D: .
size: .
V: TRBV2
DNA: TGTGCCAGCAGTGAAGCAGTAAAAAGACAGGCCCCTCAACAGTTCTTC
CDR3: CASSEAVKRQAPQQFF

J: TRBJ2-7
D: TRBD2
size: .
V: TRBV28
DNA: TGTGCCAGCCTTAGCGGGAGTAGTTTCCACGAGCAGTACTTC
CDR3: CASLSGSSFHEQYF

J: TRBJ2-7
D: TRBD2
size: .
V: TRBV7-7
DNA: TGTGCCAGCAGCTCCGGGACTAGCGGGACCTACGAGCAGTACTTC
CDR3: CASSSGTSGTYEQYF

J: TRBJ1-2
D: TRBD1
size: medium-sized
V: TRBV6-5
DNA: TGTGCCAGCAGTTCTCGCCTCGGGACAGAAGACTATGGCTACACCTTC
CDR3: CASSSRLGTEDYGYTF